The 25 T cell receptor beta chains reported below all come from one sample, sequenced in a study of blood T cell repertoires in COVID-19. Sequencing was performed with immunoSEQ multiplex PCR; in TCRdb, only in-frame clones are kept and a portion is missing. The sample lists tens of thousands of clones; over 75% were seen once. Sequenced sample: peripheral blood. Every receptor here comes from a man older than 75 with active or convalescent COVID-19.

The chain joins TRBV12-3 or TRBV12-4 to TRBJ1-1; D remains ambiguous. Trimming removed 7 bases from V and 0 bases from J, with 9 bases in between. This CDR3 comprises 13 residues. CDR3: CASTWGVNTEAFF. The CDR3 nucleotides read TGTGCCAGCACCTGGGGAGTGAACACTGAAGCTTTCTTT.

The rearrangement uses TRBV5-5 and TRBJ1-5; 9 positions match TRBD1. This CDR3 is 16 amino acids long. The germline V gene has CDR1 SGHKS and CDR2 YYEKEE (reference sequence). Germline trimming cut 0 bases from V and 4 bases from J; bases unmatched to any gene: 5. The CDR3 region has the DNA TGTGCCAGCAGCTTGGCCCTAGACAGGGGGAATCAGCCCCAGCATTTT. Its protein product is CASSLALDRGNQPQHF.

This clone occurred once. The chain is built from TRBV7-3 and TRBJ2-1; tentatively, D is TRBD2 (5 bases). The V gene's germline CDR1 is SGHTA and CDR2 FQGTGA. The CDR3 contains 15 residues. V lost 2 bases and J 4 bases, leaving 12 bases between the germline ends. The DNA of the CDR3 is TGTGCCAGCAGCTTAGATGGCGGGTCGTACAATGAGCAGTTCTTC. This sequence encodes CASSLDGGSYNEQFF.

The CDR3 protein is CASSFIHTQYF. The CDR3 nucleotides are TGTGCCAGCAGTTTCATTCATACGCAGTATTTT. The chain couples TRBV12-3 or TRBV12-4 to TRBJ2-3; D not certain. The CDR3 has 11 residues. The V end was cut by 3 bases, the J end by 7 bases, with 5 bases between.

The V gene is TRBV6-1, the J gene TRBJ2-2; D possibly corresponds to TRBD1 (5 bases). V lost 2 bases, J lost 3 bases, and 10 bases lay in between. This CDR3 contains 15 residues. Germline values: CDR1 MNHNS, CDR2 SASEGT. Here the CDR3 reads CASSELGPDTGELFF. The CDR3 nucleotides are TGTGCCAGCAGTGAACTGGGGCCCGACACCGGGGAGCTGTTTTTT.

The gene calls are TRBV6-5 and TRBJ2-7; 11 bases match TRBD1. Looked up from germline, CDR1 is MNHEY and CDR2 is SVGAGI. The CDR3 runs 15 residues. V trimming: 4 bases; J trimming: 3 bases; junction bases outside the gene matches: 5. The CDR3 reads CASSSPGQGGYEQYF. DNA for the CDR3: TGTGCCAGCAGTTCCCCGGGACAGGGGGGCTACGAGCAGTACTTC.

The V gene is TRBV25-1, the J gene TRBJ1-1, with TRBD1 as a possible D gene (5 bases). The CDR3 sequence is 14 residues long. Germline values: CDR1 MGHDK, CDR2 SYGVNS. V lost 5 bases and J 1 base, leaving 11 bases between the germline ends. CDR3 nucleotides: TGTGCCAGCAGTTCTCGACAGAGGAACACTGAAGCTTTCTTT. Protein product: CASSSRQRNTEAFF.

Written as DNA, the CDR3 is TGTGCCAGCAGCACGGGACAGGGTTGGGGCGAGCAGTACTTC. Its translation is CASSTGQGWGEQYF. The V and J genes are TRBV7-2 and TRBJ2-7, with 9 bases that match TRBD1. From germline, CDR1 is SGHTA and CDR2 FQGNSA. Trimming removed 5 bases from V and 6 bases from J; junction bases left unmatched: 8. The CDR3 contains 14 residues.

This chain connects TRBV6-5 to TRBJ2-3, with TRBD2 identical over 8 bases. J was trimmed by 4 bases and V by 0 bases; bases with no gene match: 0. The germline gives CDR1 MNHEY, CDR2 SVGAGI. The CDR3 sequence is 14 residues long. For the CDR3, the DNA is TGTGCCAGCAGTTACTCGCGGGGGGCAGATACGCAGTATTTT. Protein: CASSYSRGADTQYF.

The chain recombines TRBV6-5 with TRBJ1-5; 7 bases map to TRBD1. V lost 4 bases, J lost 0 bases, and 3 bases stayed unmatched. From germline, CDR1 is MNHEY and CDR2 SVGAGI. The CDR3 is 15 residues long. The CDR3 reads CASSSTGNSNQPQHF. The CDR3 DNA reads as TGTGCCAGCAGTTCGACAGGGAATAGCAATCAGCCCCAGCATTTT.

The chain employs TRBV2 and TRBJ1-1; D unresolved. The germline CDR1 and CDR2 sequences are SNHLY and FYNNEI. V lost 8 bases and J 1 base, leaving 11 bases between the germline ends. This CDR3 spans 13 amino acids. Here the CDR3 DNA reads TGTGCCAGCTCCCAGTACCGGAACACTGAAGCTTTCTTT. Protein: CASSQYRNTEAFF.

CDR3 protein: CASSPMDRWMNTEAFF. The CDR3 DNA reads TGTGCCAGCAGCCCCATGGACAGGTGGATGAACACTGAAGCTTTCTTT. This chain uses TRBV28 with TRBJ1-1; 7 bases fit TRBD1. This CDR3 contains 16 residues. V lost 6 bases and J lost 0; bases outside the gene matches: 10. Germline CDR1 is MDHEN and CDR2 is SYDVKM.

The gene calls are TRBV7-9 and TRBJ2-7; D unresolved. Trimming stripped 0 bases from V and 2 bases from J, with 14 bases between. From germline, CDR1 is SEHNR and CDR2 FQNEAQ (reference sequence). CDR3 length equals 16 residues. The CDR3 reads CASSLAPAANPYEQYF. CDR3 DNA sequence: TGTGCCAGCAGCTTAGCGCCTGCTGCGAACCCCTACGAGCAGTACTTC.

V usage is TRBV5-1 and J usage is TRBJ2-7, with 8 positions matching TRBD1. The CDR3 has 15 residues. CDR1 and CDR2 from the germline V gene are SGHRS and YFSETQ. V was clipped by 4 bases and J by 5 bases; unmatched bases: 11. The CDR3 region is CASSLRARGLDEQYF. CDR3 DNA sequence: TGCGCCAGCAGCCTCCGCGCCAGGGGGCTCGACGAGCAGTACTTC.

This chain joins TRBV5-1 and TRBJ2-1; 8 bases are shared with TRBD1. Germline CDR1 reads SGHRS; CDR2 reads YFSETQ. The CDR3 totals 15 residues. Trimming cost V 3 bases and J 4 bases; bases outside gene matches: 6. The CDR3 spells CASSSQGAGYNEQFF. The DNA of the CDR3 is TGCGCCAGCAGCTCCCAGGGGGCCGGTTACAATGAGCAGTTCTTC.

The chain couples TRBV4-1 to TRBJ1-4; 7 nucleotides align to TRBD1. Trimming at V came to 2 bases and at J to 4 bases, leaving 4 bases not matched to a gene. The CDR3 has 15 residues. Germline lookup yields CDR1 MGHRA and CDR2 YSYEKL. The CDR3 is CASSQPDRDNEKLFF. The CDR3 nucleotides are TGCGCCAGCAGCCAACCCGACAGGGATAATGAAAAACTGTTTTTT.

The rearrangement uses TRBV6-5 and TRBJ1-2, with a weak D call TRBD1 (6 bases). V lost 7 bases to trimming and J lost 1 base, with 13 bases between them. The germline V gene has CDR1 MNHEY and CDR2 SVGAGI. CDR3 length equals 14 residues. The CDR3 is CASMDRPLNYGYTF. The CDR3 DNA reads as TGTGCCAGCATGGACAGACCACTTAACTATGGCTACACCTTC.

The chain is built from TRBV6-4 and TRBJ1-1, with D possibly being TRBD1 (5 bases). V gave up 3 bases and J gave up 1 base, with 9 bases separating them. Germline CDR1 reads MRHNA; CDR2 reads SNTAGT. The CDR3 is 14 residues long. CDR3 bases: TGTGCCAGCAGTGAGCTAGGGGAGAACACTGAAGCTTTCTTT. It yields the protein CASSELGENTEAFF.

The chain recombines TRBV10-3 with TRBJ2-1; D is possibly TRBD2 (7 bases). The germline CDR1 and CDR2 sequences are ENHRY and SYGVKD. This CDR3 is 13 amino acids long. V shed 5 bases and J shed 8 bases, with 13 bases lying between them. CDR3 in amino acids: CAISFRGADEQFF. The CDR3 DNA reads TGTGCCATCAGTTTCCGGGGGGCGGATGAGCAGTTCTTC.

The V call is TRBV7-2, the J call TRBJ2-1, with D hard to call. Trimming stripped 6 bases from V and 7 bases from J, with 10 bases between. Germline CDR1 is SGHTA and CDR2 is FQGNSA. The CDR3 length is 12 residues. Here the CDR3 reads CASSYSSNEQFF. The CDR3 coding sequence is TGTGCCAGCAGTTATAGTTCTAATGAGCAGTTCTTC.

The chain links TRBV5-6 to TRBJ1-2, with D possibly TRBD1 on 6 matching bases. The germline gives CDR1 SGHDT, CDR2 YYEEEE. V lost 4 bases, J lost 8 bases, and 21 bases lay in between. The CDR3 sequence is 15 residues long. CDR3 sequence: CASSLPGQRGEGYTF. The CDR3 bases are TGTGCCAGCAGCCTACCCGGACAGAGAGGCGAAGGCTACACCTTC.

The chain combines TRBV28 with TRBJ2-7, with TRBD1 matching 9 bases. With V trimmed by 3 bases and J by 3 bases, 3 bases remained unmatched. There are 14 residues in the CDR3. CDR1 is MDHEN, CDR2 SYDVKM, per germline. The CDR3: CASSFGDRVYEQYF. In nucleotides, the CDR3 is TGTGCCAGCAGTTTTGGGGACAGGGTCTACGAGCAGTACTTC.

This clone occurred once. The V and J genes are TRBV2 and TRBJ2-5, with TRBD1 identical over 11 bases. Germline CDR1 and CDR2: SNHLY and FYNNEI. The CDR3 loop spans 12 amino acids. V shed 9 bases, J shed 5 bases, and the junction held 2 bases outside the gene matches. DNA of the CDR3: TGTGCCAGGGGGACAGGGGGTGAGACCCAGTACTTC. The encoded protein is CARGTGGETQYF.

The chain joins TRBV2 to TRBJ1-4; weak D call: TRBD1 (6 bases). CDR1 and CDR2 from the germline V gene are SNHLY and FYNNEI. V dropped 6 bases and J dropped 7 bases, with 12 bases sitting between them. CDR3 length equals 13 residues. CDR3 region: CASRGQRAEKLFF. In DNA, the CDR3 is TGTGCCAGCAGAGGACAGCGAGCTGAAAAACTGTTTTTT.

The rearrangement links TRBV4-3 to TRBJ1-1; weak D call: TRBD1 (6 bases). Germline V CDR1 and CDR2: LGHNA, YSLEER. Trimming stripped 1 base from V and 8 bases from J, with 11 bases between. This CDR3 contains 13 residues. The CDR3 spells CASSQGGQGEAFF. The CDR3 DNA follows: TGCGCCAGCAGCCAAGGGGGGCAGGGGGAAGCTTTCTTT.